The T cell receptor beta chain described here comes from a study of spatial heterogeneity in lung cancer. About the research overall: Taken at a median of about two years after resection, follow-up PBMC samples underwent sequencing when available. Combinations of a unique TCR and a UMI were tallied in raw reads, and on average each appeared more than ten times.

This CDR3 region has 14 residues. Germline V CDR1 and CDR2: SGHAT, FQNNGV. V lost 1 base, J lost 3 bases, and 10 bases lay in between. Time point in this sample: blood at routine non-recurrence follow-up after resection. Tumor, nontumor lung or frozen PBMC supplied whole RNA that was sequenced unsorted. This clonotype has ten or more counts. The presence of a unique molecular identifier marked each TCR cDNA molecule. TCRdb re-called the 5' RACE reads through MiXCR, storing one row per CDR3 protein. The sample holds 45,000 to 55,000 distinct CDR3 sequences; about 12% are singletons and the top ten take roughly 32%.

The sequences come from PBMCs, collected at follow-up. The chain couples TRBV11-2 to TRBJ2-7; D is possibly TRBD2 (5 bases). The receptor comes from a male donor with early-stage non-small cell lung cancer. This chain's CDR3 is CASSLGPGSYEQYF. The CDR3 region has the DNA TGTGCCAGCAGCTTAGGTCCGGGGAGCTACGAGCAGTACTTC.